This T cell receptor beta chain was recovered during a study of T cell changes during pregnancy in multiple sclerosis. Some clones are missing from TCRdb's copy, which holds only in-frame ones; the method was immunoSEQ multiplex PCR. The sample carries 100,000 to 110,000 clones, around 93% recorded once. The length of the CDR3 is 14 residues. The V gene end was trimmed by 3 bases and the J gene end by 1 base; junction bases not matched to a gene: 2. CDR1 and CDR2 from the germline V gene are MNHEY and SMNVEV (reference sequence). The TCR sequence derives from a female donor with multiple sclerosis, enrolled in a pregnancy study. This chain links TRBV27 with TRBJ1-1; TRBD1 agrees at 7 bases. Sequenced here: peripheral blood, sampled after pregnancy. CDR3 nucleotide sequence: TGTGCCAGCAGTTTTGCAGGGGGGAACACTGAAGCTTTCTTT. This translates into CASSFAGGNTEAFF.